These 8 T cell receptor beta chains originate from one sample sequenced in a study of cytomegalovirus exposure and HLA in healthy donors. Primers for the PCR totalled 60 Vbeta and 13 Jbeta. Sequenced by immunoSEQ multiplex PCR; TCRdb stores in-frame clones only, minus some. The data hold approximately 91,000 clones, with 60% to 65% observed a single time. Sequencing was carried out using PBMCs. The receptors stem from a human donor in good health.

This clone has only a few counts. This rearrangement joins TRBV19 to TRBJ1-2; 8 bases match TRBD1. There are 13 residues in the CDR3. The V gene end was trimmed by 3 bases and the J gene end by 7 bases; junction bases not matched to a gene: 4. Per the germline V gene, CDR1 is LNHDA and CDR2 is SQIVND (reference sequence). CDR3 amino acids: CASSITGGSGYTF. CDR3 in DNA: TGTGCCAGTAGTATCACAGGGGGGTCTGGCTACACCTTC.

This clone was detected only once. V is TRBV15 and J is TRBJ1-1; 7 bases are shared with TRBD1. This CDR3 spans 15 amino acids. Germline CDR1 reads LNHNV; CDR2 reads YYDKDF (reference sequence). Trimming took 5 bases from V and 5 from J; bases not matched to a gene: 11. The CDR3 protein is CATSPRQGVETEAFF. The DNA for the CDR3 is TGTGCCACCAGCCCCCGACAGGGAGTAGAAACTGAAGCTTTCTTT.

The J gene is TRBJ2-3, the V gene TRBV7-3; the D gene is possibly TRBD2 (6 bases). CDR1 is SGHTA, CDR2 FQGTGA, per germline. V lost 1 base and J 2 bases, leaving 16 bases between the germline ends. The CDR3 has 17 residues. Here the CDR3 DNA reads TGTGCCAGCAGCTTAAGTCTCTTAGGACTAATCACAGATACGCAGTATTTT. This translates into CASSLSLLGLITDTQYF.

The genes are TRBV7-6 and TRBJ1-1; unclear D gene. CDR1 and CDR2 from the germline V gene are SGHVS and FNYEAQ. Trimming pared 5 bases from V and 0 bases from J, leaving 10 bases between. The CDR3 consists of 14 residues. CDR3 sequence (DNA): TGTGCCAGCAGCCCAGGCCTCATGAACACTGAAGCTTTCTTT. It translates to CASSPGLMNTEAFF. Full variable domain (missing parts from reference TRBV7-6 and TRBJ1-1): GAGVSQSPRYKVTKRGQDVALRCDPISGHVSLYWYRQALGQGPEFLTYFNYEAQQDKSGLPNDRFSAERPEGSISTLTIQRTEQRDSAMYRCASSPGLMNTEAFFGQGTRLTVV.

The chain carries TRBV5-1 and TRBJ2-1; 10 bases match TRBD2. The CDR3 runs to 16 residues. Germline V gene data show CDR1 as SGHRS and CDR2 as YFSETQ. After removal of 3 bases from V and 0 bases from J, the junction contained 3 bases not matched to a gene. DNA for the CDR3: TGCGCCAGCAGCTCAGCGGGGGGGCGCTCCTACAATGAGCAGTTCTTC. Residues: CASSSAGGRSYNEQFF.

The chain carries TRBV27 and TRBJ2-7; the D gene is possibly TRBD1 (5 bases). Germline lookup yields CDR1 MNHEY and CDR2 SMNVEV (reference sequence). CDR3 length: 16 residues. V lost 5 bases to trimming and J lost 0 bases, with 17 bases between them. The CDR3 sequence is CASSPRTQSLSYEQYF. CDR3 DNA sequence: TGTGCCAGCAGTCCCCGGACACAGTCCCTCTCCTACGAGCAGTACTTC.

This clone was seen only a few times. The genes are TRBV19 and TRBJ1-1; tentatively, D is TRBD1 (5 bases). V shed 6 bases and J shed 2 bases, with 13 bases lying between them. The CDR3 loop spans 14 amino acids. The germline V gene encodes CDR1 LNHDA and CDR2 SQIVND (reference sequence). The CDR3 sequence is CASRQGLSNTEAFF. CDR3 coding DNA: TGTGCCAGTAGGCAGGGACTCTCCAACACTGAAGCTTTCTTT.

V usage is TRBV27 and J usage is TRBJ2-5, with D uncertain. The germline V gene has CDR1 MNHEY and CDR2 SMNVEV (reference sequence). The CDR3 sequence is 14 residues long. Trimming removed 4 bases from V and 8 bases from J, with 17 bases in between. In DNA form, the CDR3 reads TGTGCCAGCAGTTACTGGAGTGCCGAAGGAACCCAGTACTTC. It encodes CASSYWSAEGTQYF.